This TCR beta chain was sequenced during a study of blood T cell repertoires in COVID-19. Study-wide background: Sites across the United States, Italy and Spain contributed samples from acute and convalescent COVID-19.

CDR3 length: 13 amino acids. V gave up 3 bases and J gave up 9 bases, with 12 bases separating them. Per germline, CDR1 WNHNN and CDR2 SYGVQD (reference sequence). Original processing notes: It was from reference gene primer amplification that nucleated cell counts were estimated. Here immunoSEQ multiplex PCR was the method, and the copy in TCRdb shows in-frame clones only, minus some. That table furnishes V, J and clone size, whereas the DNA furnished D and trimming. The repertoire holds 200,000 to 250,000 clones, with 70% to 90% as singletons. Sample: peripheral blood. The receptor was derived from a middle-aged man with acute or convalescent COVID-19. The chain joins TRBV10-1 to TRBJ2-4; perhaps TRBD2 as D (5 bases). The CDR3 nucleotides are TGCGCCAGCAGTGAATCTAGCCTAGGCATTCAGTACTTC. Its protein is CASSESSLGIQYF.